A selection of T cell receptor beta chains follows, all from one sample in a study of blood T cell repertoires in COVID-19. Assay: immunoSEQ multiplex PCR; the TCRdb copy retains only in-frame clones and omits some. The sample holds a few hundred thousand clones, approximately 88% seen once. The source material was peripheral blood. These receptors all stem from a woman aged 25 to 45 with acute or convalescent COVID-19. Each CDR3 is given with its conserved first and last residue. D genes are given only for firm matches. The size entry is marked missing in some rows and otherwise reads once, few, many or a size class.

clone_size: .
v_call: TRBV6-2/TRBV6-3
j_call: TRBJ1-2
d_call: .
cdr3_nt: TGTGCCAGCAGTTCTCCCGAGAACAGGGTCAACTATGGCTACACCTTC
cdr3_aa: CASSSPENRVNYGYTF

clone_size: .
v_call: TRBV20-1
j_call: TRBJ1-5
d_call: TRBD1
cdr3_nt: TGCAGTGCTAGTGGGGGGACAGGGAATCAGCCCCAGCATTTT
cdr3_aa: CSASGGTGNQPQHF

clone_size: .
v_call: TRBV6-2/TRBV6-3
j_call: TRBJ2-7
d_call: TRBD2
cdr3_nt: TGTGCCAGCAGTTTAATAGGGCTAGCGGGCCTCCTACACAAGCAGTACTTC
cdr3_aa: CASSLIGLAGLLHKQYF

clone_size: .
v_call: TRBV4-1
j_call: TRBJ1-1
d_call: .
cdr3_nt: TGCGCCAGCAGCCGCAGCCGGGACATGAACACTGAAGCTTTCTTT
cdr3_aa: CASSRSRDMNTEAFF

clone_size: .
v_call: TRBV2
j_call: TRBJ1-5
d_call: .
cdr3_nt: TGTGCCAGCAAAAGCAGGGTGGACAATCAGCCCCAGCATTTT
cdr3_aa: CASKSRVDNQPQHF

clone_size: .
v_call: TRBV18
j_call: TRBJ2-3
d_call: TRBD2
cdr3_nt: TGTGCCAGCTCACCCGACCACCGACTAGCGGGAAAGCCAGATACGCAGTATTTT
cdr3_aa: CASSPDHRLAGKPDTQYF

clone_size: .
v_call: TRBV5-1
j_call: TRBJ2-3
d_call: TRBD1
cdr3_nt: TGCGCCAGCAGCATAGGACAGGGACCCACAGATACGCAGTATTTT
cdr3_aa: CASSIGQGPTDTQYF

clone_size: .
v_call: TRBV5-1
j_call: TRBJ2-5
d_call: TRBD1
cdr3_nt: TGCGCCAGCAGCCAGGGACAGGGAAGAGAGACCCAGTACTTC
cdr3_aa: CASSQGQGRETQYF

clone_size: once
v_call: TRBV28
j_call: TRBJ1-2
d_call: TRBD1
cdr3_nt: TGTGCCACCTACAAGGGGGCGGGTGGCTACACCTTC
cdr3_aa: CATYKGAGGYTF

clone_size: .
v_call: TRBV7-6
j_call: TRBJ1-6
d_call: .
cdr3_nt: TGTGCCAGCAGGGGCCGACAGAATTCACCCCTCCACTTT
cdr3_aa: CASRGRQNSPLHF

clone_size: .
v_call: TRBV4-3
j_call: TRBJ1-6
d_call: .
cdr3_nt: TGCGCCAGCAGCCAAGTGACAGGCTATAATTCACCCCTCCACTTT
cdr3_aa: CASSQVTGYNSPLHF

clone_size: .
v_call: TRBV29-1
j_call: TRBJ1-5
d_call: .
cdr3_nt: TGCAGCGCCGCAACAGGGTCTCATCAGCCCCAGCATTTT
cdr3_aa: CSAATGSHQPQHF

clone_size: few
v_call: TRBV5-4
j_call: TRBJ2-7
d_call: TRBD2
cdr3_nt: TGTGCCAGCAGCTTGCGCCTAGCGGGAGTGAAAGAGCAGTACTTC
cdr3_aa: CASSLRLAGVKEQYF

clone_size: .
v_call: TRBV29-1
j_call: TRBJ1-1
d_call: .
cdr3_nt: TGCAGCGCTAACCCGACAGGATTAAACACTGAAGCTTTCTTT
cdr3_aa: CSANPTGLNTEAFF

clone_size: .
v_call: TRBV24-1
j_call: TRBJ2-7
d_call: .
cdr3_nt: TGTGCCACCAGTGAGGAGGGAGCGACCACCTACGAGCAGTACTTC
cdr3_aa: CATSEEGATTYEQYF

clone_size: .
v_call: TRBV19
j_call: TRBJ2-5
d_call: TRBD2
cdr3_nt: TGTGCCAGTAGTAGAGAACTAGCGGGAGGGGAAGAGACCCAGTACTTC
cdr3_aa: CASSRELAGGEETQYF

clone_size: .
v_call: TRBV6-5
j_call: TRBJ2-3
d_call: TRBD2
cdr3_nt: TGTGCCAGCAGTTCATGGACTAGCGGGAACGCTGATACGCAGTATTTT
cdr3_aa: CASSSWTSGNADTQYF